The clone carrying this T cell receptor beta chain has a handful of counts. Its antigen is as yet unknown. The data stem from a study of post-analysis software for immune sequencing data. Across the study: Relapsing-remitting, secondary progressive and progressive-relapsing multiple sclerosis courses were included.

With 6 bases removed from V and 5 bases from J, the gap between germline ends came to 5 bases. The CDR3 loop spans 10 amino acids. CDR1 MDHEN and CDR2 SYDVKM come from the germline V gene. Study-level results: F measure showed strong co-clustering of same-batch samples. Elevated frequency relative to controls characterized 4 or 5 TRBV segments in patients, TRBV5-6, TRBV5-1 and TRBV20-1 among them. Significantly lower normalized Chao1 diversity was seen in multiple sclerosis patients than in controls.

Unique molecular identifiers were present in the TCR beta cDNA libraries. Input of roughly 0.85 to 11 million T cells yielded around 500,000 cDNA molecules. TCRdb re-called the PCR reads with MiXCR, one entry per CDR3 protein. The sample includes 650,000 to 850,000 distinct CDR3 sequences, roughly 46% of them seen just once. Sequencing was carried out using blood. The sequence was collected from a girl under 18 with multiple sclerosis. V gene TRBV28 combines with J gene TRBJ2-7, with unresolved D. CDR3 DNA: TGTGCCAGCAGCCGGAACGAGCAGTACTTC. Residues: CASSRNEQYF.